Each of the 30 T cell receptor beta chains below was sequenced from the same sample in a study of blood T cell repertoires in COVID-19. Using immunoSEQ multiplex PCR, the repertoire was profiled, and TCRdb retains in-frame clones only, with some absent. Altogether roughly 350,000 clones are present, 80% to 90% being singletons, with the ten largest covering 8% to 13%. Material: peripheral blood. The receptors were sampled from a woman under 40 with COVID-19, enrolled during active disease.

This clone showed up just a few times. The rearrangement joins TRBV21-1 to TRBJ1-3; the listed D gene, TRBD1, was not tested against the DNA. TRBV21-1 represents a pseudogene. This CDR3 contains 14 residues. The DNA of the CDR3 is TGTGCCAGCAGCTCGCAGGGGGTTGGAAACACCATATATTTT. It is translated as CASSSQGVGNTIYF.

The chain uses TRBV2 and TRBJ1-5, with 7 positions matching TRBD1. Per the germline V gene, CDR1 is SNHLY and CDR2 is FYNNEI. This CDR3 has 14 amino acids. V was pared by 6 bases and J by 5 bases, with 7 bases of the junction left unmatched. The DNA of the CDR3 is TGTGCCAGCAGAAGAAGACAGGGCGATCAGCCCCAGCATTTT. Encoded protein: CASRRRQGDQPQHF.

This clone was seen just once. CDR3 region: CASRGGTGIADTQYF. CDR3 nucleotides: TGTGCCAGCAGGGGGGGGACAGGGATCGCAGATACGCAGTATTTT. The chain uses TRBV5-4 and TRBJ2-3; 9 nucleotides agree with TRBD1. Looked up from germline, CDR1 is SGHNT and CDR2 is YYREEE (reference sequence). J gave up 4 bases and V 5 bases, and 8 bases lay outside the gene matches. CDR3 size: 15 residues.

The genes are TRBV15 and TRBJ1-2, with D hard to call. Germline V lookup: CDR1 LNHNV, CDR2 YYDKDF (reference sequence). The CDR3 sequence is 13 residues long. Trimming stripped 3 bases from V and 5 bases from J, with 10 bases between. In DNA form, the CDR3 reads TGTGCCACCAGCAGTTCGGTCCCTTATGGCTACACCTTC. The encoded protein is CATSSSVPYGYTF.

This chain links TRBV3-1 (or the pseudogene TRBV3-2) with TRBJ1-1, with 7 bases fitting TRBD1. The CDR3 runs to 13 residues. Per the germline V gene, CDR1 is LGHDT and CDR2 is YNNKEL (reference sequence). The trim removed 5 bases at V and 3 bases at J, leaving 3 bases unmatched. The CDR3 protein is CASSSTGDTEAFF. The CDR3 DNA follows: TGTGCCAGCAGCTCTACAGGGGACACTGAAGCTTTCTTT.

V and J are TRBV11-2 and TRBJ2-6; 9 bases fit TRBD1. The germline CDR1 and CDR2 sequences are SGHAT and FQNNGV. The CDR3 totals 17 residues. The junction had 7 bases not matched to a gene; V was cut back by 5 bases and J by 2 bases. The CDR3 nucleotides are TGTGCCAGCAGCCGCCATGGGGACAGGGCTGGGGCCAACGTCCTGACTTTC. Protein product: CASSRHGDRAGANVLTF.

This chain joins TRBV15 and TRBJ2-1; TRBD2 matches at 11 bases. The CDR3 consists of 14 residues. CDR1 and CDR2 (germline): LNHNV, YYDKDF (reference sequence). The V gene end was trimmed by 6 bases and the J gene end by 7 bases; junction bases not matched to a gene: 5. The CDR3, as DNA: TGTGCCACCAGACTAGCGGGAGCCGTTAATGAGCAGTTCTTC. Translated, it gives CATRLAGAVNEQFF.

The chain has TRBV7-2 and TRBJ1-2; possible D gene TRBD1, 6 bases. This CDR3 spans 15 amino acids. Per germline, CDR1 SGHTA and CDR2 FQGNSA. V gave up 2 bases and J gave up 4 bases, with 14 bases separating them. The CDR3 reads CASSLQAGASYGYTF. DNA for the CDR3: TGTGCCAGCAGCTTACAGGCAGGGGCGAGCTATGGCTACACCTTC.

This clone has just a few counts. V is TRBV6-4 and J is TRBJ1-5, with D perhaps TRBD1 (6 bases). Germline CDR1 is MRHNA and CDR2 is SNTAGT. This CDR3 comprises 13 residues. Trimming shortened V by 3 bases and J by 7 bases, and 10 bases separated the two germline ends. CDR3 sequence: CASSEGAGQPQHF. CDR3 DNA: TGTGCCAGCAGTGAGGGGGCAGGCCAGCCCCAGCATTTT.

This sequence joins TRBV7-2 and TRBJ2-6, with D maybe TRBD1 (5 bases). Germline CDR1 reads SGHTA; CDR2 reads FQGNSA. Trimming removed 10 bases at V and 4 bases at J, with 11 bases between. The CDR3 has 13 residues. The chain's CDR3 is CATGRPGANVLTF. The CDR3 DNA is TGTGCCACAGGGCGACCCGGGGCCAACGTCCTGACTTTC. Full variable domain (rest looked up from reference TRBV7-2 and TRBJ2-6): GAGVSQSPSNKVTEKGKDVELRCDPISGHTALYWYRQSLGQGLEFLIYFQGNSAPDKSGLPSDRFSAERTGGSVSTLTIQRTQQEDSAVYLCATGRPGANVLTFGAGSRLTVL.

The chain uses TRBV19 and TRBJ2-2; D uncertain. The germline gives CDR1 LNHDA, CDR2 SQIVND (reference sequence). The V end lost 6 bases, the J end lost 0 bases, and 11 bases lay between the germline ends. The CDR3 length is 15 residues. In nucleotides, the CDR3 is TGTGCCAGTAGGCTCGAAACAACGAACACCGGGGAGCTGTTTTTT. This sequence encodes CASRLETTNTGELFF.

The chain uses TRBV29-1 and TRBJ1-4, with 7 bases fitting TRBD1. Per the germline V gene, CDR1 is SQVTM and CDR2 is ANQGSEA. Germline trimming cut 0 bases from V and 7 bases from J; bases unmatched to any gene: 8. The CDR3 has 15 amino acids. The CDR3, as DNA: TGCAGCGTTGAAGAAGGACAGGCCTCGGGTGAAAAACTGTTTTTT. It yields the protein CSVEEGQASGEKLFF.

The genes are TRBV29-1 and TRBJ2-5; 7 bases agree with TRBD1. CDR1 is SQVTM, CDR2 ANQGSEA, per germline. The ends lost 1 base at V and 1 base at J; junction bases unmatched: 3. CDR3 length: 14 residues. The CDR3 DNA sequence: TGCAGCGTTGAAGCCCGACAGGGCCAAGAGACCCAGTACTTC. Residues: CSVEARQGQETQYF.

The chain joins TRBV6-1 to TRBJ2-7; 10 bases align to TRBD1. This CDR3 spans 16 amino acids. Trimming took 4 bases from V and 0 from J; bases not matched to a gene: 6. CDR1 MNHNS and CDR2 SASEGT come from the germline V gene. In DNA, the CDR3 is TGTGCCAGCAGTGCATCGACAGGGGGCGCCTCCTACGAGCAGTACTTC. Translation gives CASSASTGGASYEQYF.

This clone was seen a single time. The gene calls are TRBV9 and TRBJ2-7, with D possibly being TRBD1 (6 bases). V shed 3 bases and J shed 3 bases, with 7 bases lying between them. The germline CDR1 and CDR2 sequences are SGDLS and YYNGEE. CDR3 size: 12 residues. The CDR3 coding sequence is TGTGCCAGCAGCGACAGGGACTACGAGCAGTACTTC. It yields the protein CASSDRDYEQYF.

The chain uses TRBV18 and TRBJ1-5; D possibly corresponds to TRBD1 (5 bases). CDR3 length: 14 amino acids. Trimming removed 3 bases at V and 1 base at J, with 7 bases between. Looked up from germline, CDR1 is KGHSH and CDR2 is LQKENI. The CDR3 protein is CASSPTVSNQPQHF. The CDR3 DNA sequence: TGTGCCAGCTCACCGACAGTAAGCAATCAGCCCCAGCATTTT.

This clone was found once. This chain joins TRBV24-1 and TRBJ2-5, with a tentative D call TRBD2 (6 bases). CDR3 length: 15 amino acids. The germline CDR1 and CDR2 sequences are KGHDR and SFDVKD. The V end was cut by 3 bases, the J end by 5 bases, with 15 bases between. The CDR3 loop reads CATSDRWEVYETQYF. CDR3 in DNA: TGTGCCACCAGTGATCGGTGGGAGGTATATGAGACCCAGTACTTC.

The chain couples TRBV5-4 to TRBJ1-2; the match to TRBD1 covers 8 bases. In germline, CDR1 is SGHNT, CDR2 YYREEE (reference sequence). J was trimmed by 2 bases and V by 0 bases; bases with no gene match: 3. CDR3 length: 15 amino acids. CDR3 bases: TGTGCCAGCAGCTTGGGACAGGGGAAGAACTATGGCTACACCTTC. Residues: CASSLGQGKNYGYTF.

The J gene is TRBJ1-2, the V gene TRBV7-2; possible D gene TRBD1, 5 bases. In germline, CDR1 is SGHTA, CDR2 FQGNSA. The CDR3 contains 14 residues. Trimming shortened V by 3 bases and J by 6 bases, and 14 bases separated the two germline ends. The CDR3 loop is CASSFSRDFDGYTF. The CDR3 bases are TGTGCCAGCAGCTTTTCCAGGGATTTCGATGGCTACACCTTC.

The chain combines TRBV10-3 with TRBJ2-7, with D perhaps TRBD2 (6 bases). The CDR3 runs to 14 residues. Per the germline V gene, CDR1 is ENHRY and CDR2 is SYGVKD. Trimming removed 11 bases from V and 4 bases from J, with 21 bases in between. This chain's CDR3 is CALGDGEALYEQYF. CDR3 coding DNA: TGTGCCCTGGGCGATGGGGAGGCACTGTACGAGCAGTACTTC.

The rearrangement links TRBV4-1 to TRBJ2-2, with TRBD2 as a possible D gene (6 bases). Germline V gene sequence: CDR1 MGHRA, CDR2 YSYEKL. Trimming cost V 6 bases and J 5 bases, with 16 bases left between them. This CDR3 region has 15 residues. CDR3 region: CASRGTAQSTGELFF. The DNA of the CDR3 is TGCGCCAGCAGGGGGACTGCCCAGTCGACCGGGGAGCTGTTTTTT.

The V call is TRBV11-2, the J call TRBJ2-6, with 7 bases matching TRBD2. Germline-derived CDR1 and CDR2 are SGHAT and FQNNGV. The CDR3 has 16 amino acids. Trimming removed 5 bases from V and 4 bases from J; junction bases left unmatched: 8. CDR3 in amino acids: CASSPTGTTGANVLTF. The CDR3 DNA reads TGTGCCAGCAGCCCGACCGGGACTACCGGGGCCAACGTCCTGACTTTC.

The chain is built from TRBV18 and TRBJ2-7; D possibly corresponds to TRBD1 (6 bases). The CDR3 runs to 14 residues. Germline loops: CDR1 KGHSH, CDR2 LQKENI. Between the trimmed V and J ends, which lost 0 bases and 3 bases, there was a span of 9 bases. This CDR3 is CASSPPGRGYEQYF. In DNA, the CDR3 is TGTGCCAGCTCACCACCGGGCAGGGGCTACGAGCAGTACTTC.

The rearrangement joins TRBV29-1 to TRBJ2-7; 12 bases are shared with TRBD2. The V gene end was trimmed by 6 bases and the J gene end by 9 bases; junction bases not matched to a gene: 9. Germline V lookup: CDR1 SQVTM, CDR2 ANQGSEA. This CDR3 is built from 13 residues. Here the CDR3 DNA reads TGCAGCGTCAAGACTAGCGGGAGTTATGTGCAGTACTTC. This codes for CSVKTSGSYVQYF.

This clone has more than one count but fewer than ten. This sequence joins TRBV28 and TRBJ2-2, with D tentatively TRBD1 (5 bases). CDR1 MDHEN and CDR2 SYDVKM come from the germline V gene. Trimming pared 4 bases from V and 7 bases from J, leaving 16 bases between. The CDR3 has 15 amino acids. The CDR3 spells CASSSVVGRYGELFF. DNA for the CDR3: TGTGCCAGCAGTTCAGTAGTGGGGCGTTACGGGGAGCTGTTTTTT. Variable domain in full (rest from reference TRBV28 and TRBJ2-2): DVKVTQSSRYLVKRTGEKVFLECVQDMDHENMFWYRQDPGLGLRLIYFSYDVKMKEKGDIPEGYSVSREKKERFSLILESASTNQTSMYLCASSSVVGRYGELFFGEGSRLTVL.

The J gene is TRBJ2-1, the V gene TRBV9, with D tentatively TRBD1 (5 bases). CDR1 is SGDLS and CDR2 is YYNGEE in the germline V gene. Trimming left V 0 bases short and J 5 bases short, with 9 bases between. This CDR3 comprises 14 residues. As DNA, the CDR3 is TGTGCCAGCAGCGTAGGAACAGGACACAATGAGCAGTTCTTC. Translated, it gives CASSVGTGHNEQFF. Together with reference TRBV9 and TRBJ2-1, the CDR3 gives the full variable domain: DSGVTQTPKHLITATGQRVTLRCSPRSGDLSVYWYQQSLDQGLQFLIQYYNGEERAKGNILERFSAQQFPDLHSELNLSSLELGDSALYFCASSVGTGHNEQFFGPGTRLTVL.

This sequence joins TRBV7-9 and TRBJ2-5, with D possibly TRBD1 on 6 matching bases. This CDR3 is 15 amino acids long. The V end was cut by 3 bases, the J end by 3 bases, with 14 bases between. Germline CDR1 is SEHNR and CDR2 is FQNEAQ (reference sequence). The CDR3 DNA follows: TGTGCCAGCAGCTTCACCGGGGCAGGGGAAGAGACCCAGTACTTC. It yields the protein CASSFTGAGEETQYF.

The chain combines TRBV5-1 with TRBJ1-2, with 9 bases matching TRBD1. V shed 0 bases, J shed 6 bases, and the junction held 3 bases outside the gene matches. Per germline, CDR1 SGHRS and CDR2 YFSETQ. The CDR3 loop spans 14 amino acids. The CDR3 coding sequence is TGCGCCAGCAGCTTGGTGGGACAGGGCAATGGCTACACCTTC. It translates to CASSLVGQGNGYTF.

This clone turned up a few times. The rearrangement uses TRBV11-3 and TRBJ2-4; TRBD1 agrees at 9 bases. CDR3 length equals 13 residues. J was trimmed by 7 bases and V by 5 bases; bases with no gene match: 3. Germline-derived CDR1 and CDR2 are SGHNT and YENEEA. The CDR3 protein is CASSHGQGNIQYF. DNA for the CDR3: TGTGCCAGCAGCCATGGACAGGGGAACATTCAGTACTTC.

This clone was counted once. The same CDR3 is also encoded by other DNA sequences in this sample. The rearrangement uses TRBV5-1 and TRBJ2-3; D uncertain. This CDR3 has 11 amino acids. Trimming shortened V by 0 bases and J by 6 bases, and 2 bases separated the two germline ends. The germline CDR1 and CDR2 sequences are SGHRS and YFSETQ. CDR3 amino acids: CASSLADTQYF. In DNA form, the CDR3 reads TGCGCCAGCAGCTTGGCTGATACGCAGTATTTT.